The 24 T cell receptor beta chains presented below share a single source sample, sequenced in a study of graft-versus-host responses after intestinal transplantation. Only in-frame clones appear in the TCRdb table, and some are missing; sequencing was by immunoSEQ multiplex PCR. The data show around 20,000 clones, roughly 87% seen once. Sample: PBMCs, taken 14 days after transplant. Every receptor here comes from a human patient who received an intestinal transplant, so some T cells may come from the graft donor.

This chain uses TRBV9 with TRBJ2-4; 11 nucleotides line up with TRBD2. The CDR3 is 14 amino acids. J was trimmed by 8 bases and V by 3 bases; bases with no gene match: 4. CDR1 is SGDLS, CDR2 YYNGEE, per germline. The CDR3 region is CASSGSGRADIQYF. The CDR3 DNA reads TGTGCCAGCAGCGGTAGCGGGAGGGCAGACATTCAGTACTTC. Variable domain in full (rest from reference TRBV9 and TRBJ2-4): DSGVTQTPKHLITATGQRVTLRCSPRSGDLSVYWYQQSLDQGLQFLIQYYNGEERAKGNILERFSAQQFPDLHSELNLSSLELGDSALYFCASSGSGRADIQYFGAGTRLSVL.

V is TRBV5-1 and J is TRBJ1-1; D is unclear. Germline V lookup: CDR1 SGHRS, CDR2 YFSETQ. This CDR3 is 13 amino acids long. The V end lost 1 base, the J end lost 1 base, and 5 bases lay between the germline ends. As DNA, the CDR3 is TGCGCCAGCAGCTTGTCCAGGAACACTGAAGCTTTCTTT. It yields the protein CASSLSRNTEAFF.

The chain employs TRBV6-1 and TRBJ1-2; D gene uncertain. The CDR3 loop spans 15 amino acids. Trimming took 4 bases from V and 2 from J, leaving 14 bases between them. CDR1 and CDR2 from the germline V gene are MNHNS and SASEGT. This chain's CDR3 is CASSGWTESNYGYTF. The CDR3 DNA sequence: TGTGCCAGCAGTGGGTGGACGGAATCGAACTATGGCTACACCTTC.

The chain recombines TRBV19 with TRBJ2-5; 11 nucleotides agree with TRBD1. CDR1 is LNHDA, CDR2 SQIVND, per germline (reference sequence). CDR3 size: 15 residues. The V and J ends lost 5 bases and 2 bases, in that order; junction bases with no gene match: 4. CDR3 residues: CASSVDRGRQETQYF. In DNA, the CDR3 is TGTGCCAGTAGTGTGGACAGGGGGCGTCAAGAGACCCAGTACTTC. The full variable domain, with the rest looked up from reference TRBV19 and TRBJ2-5, is DGGITQSPKYLFRKEGQNVTLSCEQNLNHDAMYWYRQDPGQGLRLIYYSQIVNDFQKGDIAEGYSVSREKKESFPLTVTSAQKNPTAFYLCASSVDRGRQETQYFGPGTRLLVL.

This clone was counted only a few times. The rearrangement links TRBV6-1 to TRBJ2-7; D perhaps matches TRBD1 (6 bases). Germline-derived CDR1 and CDR2 are MNHNS and SASEGT. With 7 bases removed from V and 3 bases from J, the gap between germline ends came to 19 bases. The CDR3 is 15 amino acids. CDR3 sequence reads: CASTYEDSSNYEQYF. In nucleotides, the CDR3 is TGTGCCAGCACCTATGAGGACAGCTCCAACTACGAGCAGTACTTC.

The sample holds a few counts of this clone. V and J are TRBV6-5 and TRBJ2-5; a weak D match, TRBD1 (5 bases). The CDR3 is 11 amino acids. V was cut by 7 bases and J by 5 bases, with 8 bases left in between. Germline V gene sequence: CDR1 MNHEY, CDR2 SVGAGI. CDR3 sequence: CASTRAETQYF. In DNA, the CDR3 is TGTGCCAGCACCAGGGCTGAGACCCAGTACTTC.

The chain carries TRBV29-1 and TRBJ1-2, with D perhaps TRBD1 (5 bases). Germline V gene sequence: CDR1 SQVTM, CDR2 ANQGSEA. Trimming took 8 bases from V and 2 from J, leaving 12 bases between them. This CDR3 is built from 12 residues. DNA of the CDR3: TGCAGCTTTTTCAGGGTGAACTATGGCTACACCTTC. It encodes CSFFRVNYGYTF.

This clone was seen a few times. The CDR3 DNA follows: TGTGCCAGCAGTTTAGCGGGGGGTTCCTACAATGAGCAGTTCTTC. This codes for CASSLAGGSYNEQFF. This chain links TRBV27 with TRBJ2-1, with TRBD2 matching 8 bases. The V segment lost 2 bases and the J segment 1 base; nucleotides outside the gene matches: 1. CDR1 and CDR2 from the germline V gene are MNHEY and SMNVEV (reference sequence). The CDR3 is made up of 15 amino acids.

J is TRBJ2-1 and V is TRBV28; 10 positions agree with TRBD1. With 6 bases clipped from V and 5 bases from J, the junction kept 13 bases outside the gene matches. This CDR3 has 17 residues. Germline V CDR1 and CDR2: MDHEN, SYDVKM. CDR3 DNA sequence: TGTGCCAGCAGATCGGACAGGGGGGGCCCAGAACACAATGAGCAGTTCTTC. The encoded protein is CASRSDRGGPEHNEQFF. The variable domain in full, with the rest retrieved from reference TRBV28 and TRBJ2-1, is DVKVTQSSRYLVKRTGEKVFLECVQDMDHENMFWYRQDPGLGLRLIYFSYDVKMKEKGDIPEGYSVSREKKERFSLILESASTNQTSMYLCASRSDRGGPEHNEQFFGPGTRLTVL.

This chain joins TRBV10-1 and TRBJ2-7; D is uncertain. Trimming stripped 0 bases from V and 2 bases from J, with 14 bases between. This CDR3 has 16 residues. Germline assignment: CDR1 WNHNN and CDR2 SYGVQD (reference sequence). CDR3 sequence reads: CASSESLGAFTYEQYF. Here the CDR3 DNA reads TGCGCCAGCAGTGAGTCGCTGGGCGCCTTTACCTACGAGCAGTACTTC.

The rearrangement uses TRBV5-1 and TRBJ2-3; 10 nucleotides line up with TRBD2. This CDR3 has 17 residues. CDR1 is SGHRS, CDR2 YFSETQ, per germline. The V and J ends lost 0 bases and 2 bases, in that order; junction bases with no gene match: 6. CDR3 nucleotide sequence: TGCGCCAGCAGCTTGGAACCTAGCGGGGGACTCACAGATACGCAGTATTTT. Its translation: CASSLEPSGGLTDTQYF.

This chain joins TRBV2 and TRBJ2-7; D tentatively reads TRBD1 or TRBD2 (5 bases each). The CDR3 runs to 14 residues. V was pared by 7 bases and J by 2 bases, with 15 bases between. CDR1 SNHLY and CDR2 FYNNEI come from the germline V gene. The CDR3 DNA reads as TGTGCCAGCAAGCTCCCCGGGACGGCCTACGAGCAGTACTTC. Translating gives CASKLPGTAYEQYF.

This clone occurred a few times. The chain combines TRBV27 with TRBJ2-1; weak D call: TRBD2 (5 bases). The CDR3 runs to 12 residues. Trimming took 6 bases from V and 7 from J, leaving 10 bases between them. Germline CDR1 reads MNHEY; CDR2 reads SMNVEV (reference sequence). The CDR3 DNA follows: TGTGCCAGCAGCGCGTCGGGGAATGAGCAGTTCTTC. Amino acids: CASSASGNEQFF.

V and J are TRBV6-5 and TRBJ1-6, with TRBD1 as a possible D gene (5 bases). The V end was cut by 7 bases, the J end by 4 bases, with 14 bases between. This CDR3 comprises 15 residues. The germline CDR1 and CDR2 sequences are MNHEY and SVGAGI. The CDR3 nucleotides are TGTGCCAGCACCTCACCGGGACGGTATAATTCACCCCTCCACTTT. It encodes CASTSPGRYNSPLHF.

This clone has just a few counts. CDR3 bases: TGTGCCAGCAGCTTGGAAGGTACGGGAGGGCTCGAGCAGTACTTC. This codes for CASSLEGTGGLEQYF. J is TRBJ2-7 and V is TRBV5-6, with 8 bases fitting TRBD2. Germline V gene lookup returns CDR1 SGHDT and CDR2 YYEEEE. The trim removed 0 bases at V and 6 bases at J, leaving 8 bases unmatched. The CDR3 runs to 15 residues.

V gene TRBV7-9 combines with J gene TRBJ2-5; D remains unclear. Germline V gives CDR1 SEHNR, CDR2 FQNEAQ (reference sequence). The CDR3 contains 12 residues. Trimming took 7 bases from V and 2 from J, leaving 8 bases between them. Written as DNA, the CDR3 is TGTGCCAGCATAGGTGGGCAAGAGACCCAGTACTTC. Its protein is CASIGGQETQYF.

The chain joins TRBV11-2 to TRBJ2-5; D is unclear. Trimming took 2 bases from V and 0 from J, leaving 7 bases between them. The CDR3 has 14 residues. Germline CDR1 is SGHAT and CDR2 is FQNNGV. DNA for the CDR3: TGTGCCAGCAGCTTAACCACAGACCAAGAGACCCAGTACTTC. It yields the protein CASSLTTDQETQYF.

The rearrangement joins TRBV5-6 to TRBJ2-2, with D tentatively TRBD1 (7 bases). V was trimmed by 4 bases and J by 4 bases, leaving 17 bases between them. Germline V gene sequence: CDR1 SGHDT, CDR2 YYEEEE. CDR3 length: 16 amino acids. The CDR3 is CASSRQTGRTTGELFF. The CDR3, as DNA: TGTGCCAGCAGCCGACAGACAGGGAGGACCACCGGGGAGCTGTTTTTT.

The chain is built from TRBV4-2 and TRBJ2-7; 10 bases align to TRBD2. The J segment lost 2 bases and the V segment lost 0 bases, leaving 4 bases of the junction unmatched. CDR3 length: 16 amino acids. CDR1 is LGHNA and CDR2 is YNFKEQ in the germline V gene. CDR3 sequence reads: CASSQDAAGGPYEQYF. The DNA of the CDR3 is TGTGCCAGCAGCCAAGATGCAGCGGGAGGGCCCTACGAGCAGTACTTC.

This chain links TRBV4-2 with TRBJ2-2; D is ambiguous. The ends were cut back, 0 bases at V and 4 bases at J, with 12 bases in the middle. The CDR3 spans 16 residues. Germline V CDR1 and CDR2: LGHNA, YNFKEQ. The CDR3 region has the DNA TGTGCCAGCAGCCAAGAGGTACAGACCCCCACCGGGGAGCTGTTTTTT. This codes for CASSQEVQTPTGELFF.

This clone was seen a single time. The chain is built from TRBV6-4 and TRBJ1-2; D is perhaps TRBD1 (5 bases). Per germline, CDR1 MRHNA and CDR2 SNTAGT. This CDR3 contains 15 residues. V lost 3 bases and J lost 0, with 11 bases in between. In DNA form, the CDR3 reads TGTGCCAGCAGTGAAGACAGCGAATCTAACTATGGCTACACCTTC. Its protein product is CASSEDSESNYGYTF.

As to this clone: The junction departs from the called germline gene at one end, perhaps through a read error. This chain uses TRBV7-9 with TRBJ1-2; the D is unclear. This CDR3 has 14 amino acids. Germline V CDR1 and CDR2: SEHNR, FQNEAQ (reference sequence). The CDR3 loop is CASSLAGDNYGHTF. As DNA, the CDR3 is TGTGCCAGCAGCTTAGCCGGGGATAACTATGGCCACACCTTC.

The CDR3 loop reads CATSRDPAEPSYNEQFF. The CDR3 DNA is TGTGCCACCAGCAGAGATCCGGCGGAACCTTCCTACAATGAGCAGTTCTTC. This sequence joins TRBV15 and TRBJ2-1; no clear D gene. This CDR3 comprises 17 residues. V was shortened by 0 bases and J by 1 base, with 13 bases between the two germline ends. Looked up from germline, CDR1 is LNHNV and CDR2 is YYDKDF (reference sequence).

The chain has TRBV2 and TRBJ1-6, with no clear D. The CDR3 totals 12 residues. The germline V and J ends were trimmed by 9 bases and 10 bases, with 13 bases remaining between them. Germline CDR1 reads SNHLY; CDR2 reads FYNNEI. The CDR3 coding sequence is TGTGCCAGTCTAGAGGGTTACTCACCCCTCCACTTT. It encodes CASLEGYSPLHF.